This TCR beta chain was recorded in a study of T cell repertoires in cytomegalovirus infection (dated by TCRdb to between 2018 and 2020). In the study overall: The HLA type of each donor mattered for the analysis, because public TCR beta signatures pointed to carriage of CMV infection along with the matching HLA type.

The full study reports these points: In both this cohort and an independent cohort of approximately 350 donors, the cumulative frequency of public TCR beta family members distinguished carriers of CMV infection plus the relevant HLA type. The ex vivo response was dominated by HLA-C-restricted CMV-specific TCR beta clonotypes, and the single most frequent clonotype in two of eight donors was supplied by these HLA-C-restricted clonotypes.

This clonotype came up many times. Its recognized antigen is unknown. Base qualities are not recorded, but no much larger clone differs from it by a single base. CDR1 SEHNR and CDR2 FQNEAQ are derived from the germline V gene (reference sequence). Including cysteine and phenylalanine, the CDR3 has 14 amino acids. Only the CDR3 DNA is retained, 42 bases long and in frame from the first base. The V end loses 3 bases and the J end loses 5 bases, and a stretch of 10 bases separates them. Instrument used: Illumina HiSeq 1500. TCRdb cleaned the public reads at Q25 with fastp, built clones with MiXCR and kept in-frame beta chains. Duplicate CDR3 protein sequences are folded into a single record with the most common DNA and genes. The sample contains approximately 500,000 distinct CDR3 sequences, 26% of them found a single time. The ten largest clones take up roughly an eighth of the sample.

This TCR was sampled from a human donor in good health (CMV status not recorded). Some clones in this sample may be carry-over from other donors' samples. Source material: PBMCs. The chain uses TRBV7-9 and TRBJ2-2; no D gene is confidently identified. The CDR3 is CASSFSVGTGELFF. The nucleotide sequence reads TGTGCCAGCAGCTTTTCCGTGGGGACCGGGGAGCTGTTTTTT.